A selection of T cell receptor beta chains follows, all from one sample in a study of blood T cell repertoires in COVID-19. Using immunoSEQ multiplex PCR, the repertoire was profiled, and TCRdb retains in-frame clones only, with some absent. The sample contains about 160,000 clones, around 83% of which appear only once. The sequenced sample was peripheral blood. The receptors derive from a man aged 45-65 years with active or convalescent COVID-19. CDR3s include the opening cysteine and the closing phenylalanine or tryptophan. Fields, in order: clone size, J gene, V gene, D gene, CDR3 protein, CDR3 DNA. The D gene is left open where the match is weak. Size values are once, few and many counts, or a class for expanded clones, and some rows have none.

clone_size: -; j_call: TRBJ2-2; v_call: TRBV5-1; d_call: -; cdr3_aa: CASSFGGNTGELFF; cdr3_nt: TGCGCCAGCAGCTTCGGGGGGAACACCGGGGAGCTGTTTTTT
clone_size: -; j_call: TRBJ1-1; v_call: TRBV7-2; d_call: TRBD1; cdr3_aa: CASSPRAGGWTEAFF; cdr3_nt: TGTGCCAGCAGCCCCCGGGCAGGGGGCTGGACTGAAGCTTTCTTT
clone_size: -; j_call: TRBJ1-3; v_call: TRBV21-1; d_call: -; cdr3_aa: CARVPTGSPFKSGNTIYF; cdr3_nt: TGTGCCAGAGTTCCTACGGGGTCCCCTTTCAAGAGTGGAAACACCATATATTTT
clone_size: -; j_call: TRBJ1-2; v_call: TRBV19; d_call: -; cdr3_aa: CASSKGGGRNYGYTF; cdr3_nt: TGTGCCAGTAGTAAAGGGGGTGGGCGAAACTATGGCTACACCTTC
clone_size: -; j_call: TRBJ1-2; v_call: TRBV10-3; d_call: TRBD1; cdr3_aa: CAITGTGDGYTF; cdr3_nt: TGTGCCATCACCGGGACAGGGGATGGCTACACCTTC
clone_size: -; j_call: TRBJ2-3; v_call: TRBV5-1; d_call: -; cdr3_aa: CASSLGRDSTDTQYF; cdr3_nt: TGCGCCAGCAGCTTGGGTCGGGATAGCACAGATACGCAGTATTTT
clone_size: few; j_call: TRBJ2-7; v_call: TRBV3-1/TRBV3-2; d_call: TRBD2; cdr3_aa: CASSQVWRGSSYEQYF; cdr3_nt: TGTGCCAGCAGCCAAGTTTGGCGGGGGAGCTCCTACGAGCAGTACTTC
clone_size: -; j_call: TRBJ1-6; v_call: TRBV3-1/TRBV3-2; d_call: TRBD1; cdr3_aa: CASTRGQDNSPLHF; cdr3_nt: TGTGCCAGCACCCGAGGACAGGATAATTCACCCCTCCACTTT
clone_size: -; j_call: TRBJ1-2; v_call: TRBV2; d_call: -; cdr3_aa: CASSGEGQAIF; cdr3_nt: TGTGCCAGCAGTGGTGAGGGCCAAGCGATCTTC
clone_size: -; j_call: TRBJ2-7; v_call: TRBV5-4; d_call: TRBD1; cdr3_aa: CASSTDRGVIHEQYF; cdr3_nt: TGTGCCAGCAGCACAGACAGGGGGGTAATCCACGAGCAGTACTTC
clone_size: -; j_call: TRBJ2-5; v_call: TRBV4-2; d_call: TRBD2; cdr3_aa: CASSQELAGGTKTQYF; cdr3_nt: TGTGCCAGCAGCCAGGAACTAGCGGGAGGGACCAAGACCCAGTACTTC
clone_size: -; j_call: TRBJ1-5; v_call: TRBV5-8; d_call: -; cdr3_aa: CASSLVDQPQHF; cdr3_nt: TGTGCCAGCAGCTTGGTAGATCAGCCCCAGCATTTT
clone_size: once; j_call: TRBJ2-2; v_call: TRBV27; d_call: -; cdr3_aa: CASSRNTGELFF; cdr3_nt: TGTGCCAGCAGTCGTAACACCGGGGAGCTGTTTTTT
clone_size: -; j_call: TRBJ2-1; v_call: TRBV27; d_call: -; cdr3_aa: CASSLGTPYNEQFF; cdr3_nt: TGTGCCAGCAGTTTAGGGACACCATACAATGAGCAGTTCTTC
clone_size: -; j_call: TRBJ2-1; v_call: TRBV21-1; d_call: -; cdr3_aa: CARKTREENNEQFF; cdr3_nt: TGTGCCAGAAAAACAAGGGAGGAAAACAATGAGCAGTTCTTC
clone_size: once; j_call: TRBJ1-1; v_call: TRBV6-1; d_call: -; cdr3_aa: CASTSTGPGTEAFF; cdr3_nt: TGTGCCAGCACCTCCACTGGGCCCGGCACTGAAGCTTTCTTT
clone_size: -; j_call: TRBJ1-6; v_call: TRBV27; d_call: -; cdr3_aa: CASSFSAQPNSPLHF; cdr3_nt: TGTGCCAGCAGTTTTAGCGCACAGCCGAATTCACCCCTCCACTTT
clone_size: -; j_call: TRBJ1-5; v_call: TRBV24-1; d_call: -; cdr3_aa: CATGGGENNQPQHF; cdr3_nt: TGTGCCACCGGGGGGGGTGAAAACAATCAGCCCCAGCATTTT
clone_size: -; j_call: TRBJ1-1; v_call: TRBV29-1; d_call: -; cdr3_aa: CSVGMTENTEAFF; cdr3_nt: TGCAGCGTTGGAATGACAGAGAACACTGAAGCTTTCTTT
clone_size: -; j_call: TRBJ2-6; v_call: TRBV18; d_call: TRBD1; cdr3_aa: CASSPGTGFSSGANVLTF; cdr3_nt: TGTGCCAGCTCACCAGGGACAGGCTTCAGCTCTGGGGCCAACGTCCTGACTTTC
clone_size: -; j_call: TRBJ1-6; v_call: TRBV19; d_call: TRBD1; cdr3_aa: CASSIAGGPLHF; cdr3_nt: TGTGCCAGTAGTATAGCAGGGGGACCCCTCCACTTT
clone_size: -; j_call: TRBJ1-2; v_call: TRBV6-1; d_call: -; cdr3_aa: CASSEHRFGYTF; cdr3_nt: TGTGCCAGCAGTGAGCACAGGTTCGGCTACACCTTC
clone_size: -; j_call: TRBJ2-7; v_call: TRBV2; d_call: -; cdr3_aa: CASSEARVNEGF; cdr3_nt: TGTGCCAGCAGTGAAGCACGGGTGAACGAGGGATTC
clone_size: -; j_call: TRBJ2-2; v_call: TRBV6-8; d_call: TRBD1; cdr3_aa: CASTQRQGPTGELFF; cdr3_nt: TGTGCCAGCACTCAACGACAGGGACCGACCGGGGAGCTGTTTTTT
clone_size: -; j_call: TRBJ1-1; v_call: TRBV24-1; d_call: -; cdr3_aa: CATSDFWNTEAFF; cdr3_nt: TGTGCCACCAGTGATTTCTGGAACACTGAAGCTTTCTTT
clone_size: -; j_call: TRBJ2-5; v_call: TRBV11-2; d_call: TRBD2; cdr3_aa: CASSPSGRIETQYF; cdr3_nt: TGTGCCAGCAGCCCTAGCGGGAGGATCGAGACCCAGTACTTC
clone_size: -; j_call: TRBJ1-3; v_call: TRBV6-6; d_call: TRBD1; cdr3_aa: CASSPTGAGNTIYF; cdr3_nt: TGTGCCAGCAGTCCCACAGGGGCTGGAAACACCATATATTTT
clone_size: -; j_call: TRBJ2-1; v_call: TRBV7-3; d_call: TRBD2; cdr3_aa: CASSASSGSSYNEQFF; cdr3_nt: TGTGCCAGCAGCGCCTCTAGCGGGAGTTCCTACAATGAGCAGTTCTTC
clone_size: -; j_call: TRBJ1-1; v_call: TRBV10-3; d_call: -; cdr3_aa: CAISEGARVLPEAFF; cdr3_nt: TGTGCCATCAGTGAGGGGGCCAGGGTGCTACCTGAAGCTTTCTTT
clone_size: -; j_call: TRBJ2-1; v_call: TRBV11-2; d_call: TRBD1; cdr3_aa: CASSRDRANEQFF; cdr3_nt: TGTGCCAGCAGCCGGGACAGGGCGAATGAGCAGTTCTTC
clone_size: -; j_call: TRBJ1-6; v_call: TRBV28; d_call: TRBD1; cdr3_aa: CASSKTGKFDSPLHF; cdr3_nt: TGTGCCAGCAGTAAGACAGGGAAATTCGACTCACCCCTCCACTTT
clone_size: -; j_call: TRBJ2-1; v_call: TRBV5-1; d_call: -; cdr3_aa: CASSFRGSDEQFF; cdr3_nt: TGCGCCAGCAGCTTCCGGGGGAGCGATGAGCAGTTCTTC
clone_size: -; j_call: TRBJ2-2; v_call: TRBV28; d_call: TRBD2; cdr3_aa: CASSKRGLADTGELFF; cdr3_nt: TGTGCCAGCAGCAAGCGGGGACTAGCGGACACCGGGGAGCTGTTTTTT
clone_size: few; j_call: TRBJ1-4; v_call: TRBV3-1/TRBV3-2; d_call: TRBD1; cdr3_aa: CASSQSVGTGNEKLFF; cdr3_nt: TGTGCCAGCAGCCAATCGGTTGGGACAGGTAATGAAAAACTGTTTTTT
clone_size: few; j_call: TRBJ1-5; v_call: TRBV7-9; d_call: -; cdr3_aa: CASSLGNADSNQPQHF; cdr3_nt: TGTGCCAGCAGCTTAGGTAATGCGGATAGCAATCAGCCCCAGCATTTT
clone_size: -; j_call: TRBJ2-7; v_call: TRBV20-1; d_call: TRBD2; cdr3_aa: CSASPGLASSYEQYF; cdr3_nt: TGCAGTGCTAGTCCGGGACTAGCGAGCTCCTACGAGCAGTACTTC
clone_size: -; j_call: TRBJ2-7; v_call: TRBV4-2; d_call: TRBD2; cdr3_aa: CASSTRTSGSYEQYF; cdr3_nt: TGTGCCAGCAGCACCCGGACTAGCGGGAGCTACGAGCAGTACTTC
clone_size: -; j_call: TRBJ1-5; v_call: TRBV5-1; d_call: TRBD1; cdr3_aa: CASSTGTGTGAQHF; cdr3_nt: TGCGCCAGCAGCACCGGGACAGGGACTGGAGCCCAGCATTTT
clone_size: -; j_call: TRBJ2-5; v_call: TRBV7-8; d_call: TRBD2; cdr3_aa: CASREAGAHQETQYF; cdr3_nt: TGTGCCAGCAGGGAAGCGGGGGCCCACCAAGAGACCCAGTACTTC
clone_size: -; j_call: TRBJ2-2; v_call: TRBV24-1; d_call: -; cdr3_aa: CATSDPISGRNTGELFF; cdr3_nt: TGTGCCACCAGTGACCCAATTAGCGGCCGGAACACCGGGGAGCTGTTTTTT
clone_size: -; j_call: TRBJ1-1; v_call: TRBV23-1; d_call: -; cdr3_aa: CASSPRDGNTEAFF; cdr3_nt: TGCGCCAGCAGTCCCCGGGATGGGAACACTGAAGCTTTCTTT
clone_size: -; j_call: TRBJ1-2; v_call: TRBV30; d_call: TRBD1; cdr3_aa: CAWSRDRGEGYTF; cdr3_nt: TGTGCCTGGAGCAGGGACAGGGGTGAGGGCTACACCTTC
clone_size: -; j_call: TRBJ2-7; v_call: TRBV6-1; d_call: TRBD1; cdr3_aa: CASSEWDRTTYEQYF; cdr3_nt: TGTGCCAGCAGTGAATGGGACAGGACCACCTACGAGCAGTACTTC
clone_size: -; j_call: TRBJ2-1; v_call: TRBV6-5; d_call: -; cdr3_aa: CASRYRGYNEQFF; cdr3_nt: TGTGCCAGCAGATATAGGGGTTACAATGAGCAGTTCTTC
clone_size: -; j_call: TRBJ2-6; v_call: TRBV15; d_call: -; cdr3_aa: CATSRILTESGANVLTF; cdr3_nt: TGTGCCACCAGCAGAATACTGACAGAATCTGGGGCCAACGTCCTGACTTTC
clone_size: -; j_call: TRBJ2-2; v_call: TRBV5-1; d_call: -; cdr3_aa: CASSRQVTRGGELFF; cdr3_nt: TGCGCCAGCAGCAGACAGGTTACCCGGGGCGGGGAGCTGTTTTTT
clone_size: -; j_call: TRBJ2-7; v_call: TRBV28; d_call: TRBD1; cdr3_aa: CASSAPGQGAREQYF; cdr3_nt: TGTGCCAGCAGCGCCCCGGGACAGGGGGCGCGTGAGCAGTACTTC
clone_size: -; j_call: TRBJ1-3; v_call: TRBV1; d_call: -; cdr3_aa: CTSSQDRGSVGTGNTIYF; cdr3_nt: -
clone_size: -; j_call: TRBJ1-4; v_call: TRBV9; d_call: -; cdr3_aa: CASSVSGVRNEKLFF; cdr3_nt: TGTGCCAGCAGCGTGTCAGGGGTACGAAATGAAAAACTGTTTTTT
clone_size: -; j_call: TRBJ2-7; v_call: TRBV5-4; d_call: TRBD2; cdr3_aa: CASSSGLAGAREQYF; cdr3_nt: TGTGCCAGCAGCTCCGGACTAGCGGGAGCTCGCGAGCAGTACTTC
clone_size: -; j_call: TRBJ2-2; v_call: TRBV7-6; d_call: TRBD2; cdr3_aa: CASSFNRRTSGIPNTGELFF; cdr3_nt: TGTGCCAGCAGCTTCAACCGCCGAACTAGCGGGATACCGAACACCGGGGAGCTGTTTTTT